This TCR beta chain was profiled in a study of T cell repertoires in cytomegalovirus infection. Overall study findings and caveats: Summed frequency of shared TCR beta families picked out CMV carriers who also had the relevant HLA. HLA-C-restricted CMV-specific TCR beta clonotypes prevailed in the ex vivo response.

As to this clonotype: Antigen specificity is unknown.

MiXCR, applied by TCRdb to the reads, yields one record per CDR3 protein. Of some 680,000 distinct CDR3 sequences in the sample, 35% to 45% were seen once. V lost 7 bases and J 7 bases, leaving 16 bases between the germline ends. Germline CDR1 SEHNR, CDR2 FQNEAQ (reference sequence). This CDR3 comprises 13 residues. The chain couples TRBV7-9 to TRBJ2-5; the D gene is possibly TRBD2 (6 bases). Sequencing was done on a sample of PBMCs. This receptor was taken from a human donor in good health (CMV status not recorded). Some clones in this sample may be carry-over from other donors' samples. The CDR3 DNA follows: TGTGCCAGCAAGGGTGAACGGGGGTCGACCCAGTACTTC. Protein: CASKGERGSTQYF.